This T cell receptor beta chain was retrieved from a study of T-cell reconstitution after alpha-beta-depleted transplantation in children. V lost 0 bases and J 4 bases, leaving 8 bases between the germline ends. This CDR3 is 14 amino acids long. Germline V gene sequence: CDR1 MNHEY, CDR2 SMNVEV (reference sequence). Study findings and constraints: T-cell counts and diversity were attributed mostly to newly produced T cells one year after transplant.

Preparation of the TCRbeta library was carried out with unique molecular identifiers. TCRdb reprocessed the PCR reads via MiXCR and lists one record per CDR3 protein. The table has 400,000 to 450,000 distinct CDR3 sequences, about 45% seen once. To note about this clonotype: What it binds is unknown.

The V gene is TRBV27, the J gene TRBJ2-3; D unclear. Sequenced here: PBMCs, sampled before TCRalphabeta/CD19-depleted stem cell transplant. The receptor's source is a girl aged 2 to 10 with aplastic anemia, due to receive a stem cell transplant. In DNA form, the CDR3 reads TGTGCCAGCAGTTTATCCTGGGCGGCAGATACGCAGTATTTT. Amino acid sequence: CASSLSWAADTQYF.